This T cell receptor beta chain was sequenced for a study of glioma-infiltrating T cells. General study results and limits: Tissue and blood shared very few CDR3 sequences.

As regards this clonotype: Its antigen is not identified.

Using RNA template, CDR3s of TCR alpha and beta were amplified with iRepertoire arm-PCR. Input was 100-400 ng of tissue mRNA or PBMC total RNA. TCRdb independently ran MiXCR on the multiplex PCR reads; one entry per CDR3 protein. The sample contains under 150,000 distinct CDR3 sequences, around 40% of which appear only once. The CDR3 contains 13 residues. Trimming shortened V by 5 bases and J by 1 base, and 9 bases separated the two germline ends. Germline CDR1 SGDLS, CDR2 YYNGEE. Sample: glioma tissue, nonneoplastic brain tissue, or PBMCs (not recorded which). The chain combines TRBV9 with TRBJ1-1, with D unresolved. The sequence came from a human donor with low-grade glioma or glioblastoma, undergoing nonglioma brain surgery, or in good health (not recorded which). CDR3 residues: CASSGHQNTEAFF. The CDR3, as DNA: TGTGCCAGCAGTGGGCATCAGAACACTGAAGCTTTCTTT.